The rows below give T cell receptor beta chains drawn from one sample of a study of CD8+CD57+ T cells in acquired aplastic anemia. TCRdb reprocessed the reads with MiXCR, giving one entry per CDR3 protein. The sample records around 150,000 distinct CDR3 sequences, roughly 48% being singletons. Sequences were obtained from sorted CD4+, CD8+, or CD8+CD57+ T cells (not recorded which) from PBMCs. The receptor set was obtained from a human donor with aplastic anemia. Each CDR3 is given with its conserved first and last residue. Fields, in order: D gene, V gene, clone size, J gene, CDR3 protein, CDR3 DNA. The D gene is left open where the match is weak. Expanded clones are given a class, and other clones once, few, many or no size at all.

d_gene: TRBD2
v_gene: TRBV20-1
abundance: many
j_gene: TRBJ2-7
CDR3aa: CSALSRTSGDYEQYF
CDR3nt: TGCAGTGCTCTCAGTCGGACTAGCGGAGACTACGAGCAGTACTTC

d_gene: NA
v_gene: TRBV9
abundance: many
j_gene: TRBJ2-7
CDR3aa: CASSVGVGTLDYEQYF
CDR3nt: TGTGCCAGCAGCGTAGGGGTCGGGACCTTAGACTACGAGCAGTACTTC

d_gene: NA
v_gene: TRBV24-1
abundance: NA
j_gene: TRBJ1-1
CDR3aa: CATSVGRGTEAFF
CDR3nt: TGTGCCACCAGTGTGGGCAGGGGCACTGAAGCTTTCTTT

d_gene: NA
v_gene: TRBV7-2
abundance: NA
j_gene: TRBJ2-5
CDR3aa: CASSFAKETQYF
CDR3nt: TGTGCCAGCAGCTTTGCCAAAGAGACCCAGTACTTC

d_gene: NA
v_gene: TRBV12-3/TRBV12-4
abundance: many
j_gene: TRBJ1-1
CDR3aa: CASSFRSAQF
CDR3nt: TGTGCCAGCAGTTTCAGATCAGCACAGTTT

d_gene: NA
v_gene: TRBV11-3
abundance: many
j_gene: TRBJ2-7
CDR3aa: CASSLLETPDEQYF
CDR3nt: TGTGCCAGCAGCTTATTAGAGACACCCGACGAGCAGTACTTC

d_gene: TRBD2
v_gene: TRBV6-4
abundance: NA
j_gene: TRBJ2-5
CDR3aa: CASSEQAGAQETQYF
CDR3nt: TGTGCCAGCAGTGAGCAAGCGGGGGCCCAAGAGACCCAGTACTTC

d_gene: TRBD2
v_gene: TRBV7-9
abundance: many
j_gene: TRBJ2-7
CDR3aa: CASSSVAGGYEQYF
CDR3nt: TGTGCCAGCAGCTCAGTAGCGGGGGGCTACGAGCAGTACTTC

d_gene: NA
v_gene: TRBV7-8
abundance: many
j_gene: TRBJ2-1
CDR3aa: CASSLMGTHNEQFF
CDR3nt: TGTGCCAGCAGCTTGATGGGGACCCACAATGAGCAGTTCTTC

d_gene: NA
v_gene: TRBV7-8
abundance: NA
j_gene: TRBJ2-5
CDR3aa: CASSLVAAQEAQYF
CDR3nt: TGTGCCAGCAGCTTAGTGGCAGCACAAGAGGCCCAGTACTTC

d_gene: NA
v_gene: TRBV19
abundance: NA
j_gene: TRBJ2-1
CDR3aa: CASISYNEQFF
CDR3nt: TGTGCCAGTATTTCATACAATGAGCAGTTCTTC

d_gene: NA
v_gene: TRBV15
abundance: NA
j_gene: TRBJ2-2
CDR3aa: CEHRELFF
CDR3nt: TGCGAACACCGGGAGCTGTTTTTT

d_gene: TRBD2
v_gene: TRBV7-9
abundance: many
j_gene: TRBJ2-1
CDR3aa: CASSPGLAGSDEQFF
CDR3nt: TGTGCCAGCAGCCCAGGACTAGCGGGATCAGATGAGCAGTTCTTC

d_gene: TRBD2
v_gene: TRBV19
abundance: few
j_gene: TRBJ2-1
CDR3aa: CASKLAGGLNEQFF
CDR3nt: TGTGCCAGTAAGCTAGCGGGGGGCCTCAATGAGCAGTTCTTC

d_gene: NA
v_gene: TRBV4-2
abundance: many
j_gene: TRBJ2-5
CDR3aa: CASSQEVMGETQYF
CDR3nt: TGTGCCAGCAGCCAAGAGGTGATGGGAGAGACCCAGTACTTC

d_gene: TRBD1
v_gene: TRBV25-1
abundance: NA
j_gene: TRBJ1-1
CDR3aa: CASRNRGMGFF
CDR3nt: TGTGCCAGCAGAAACAGGGGTATGGGTTTCTTT

d_gene: NA
v_gene: TRBV7-9
abundance: NA
j_gene: TRBJ2-5
CDR3aa: CASSLGMETQYF
CDR3nt: TGTGCCAGCAGCTTAGGGATGGAGACCCAGTACTTC

d_gene: TRBD2
v_gene: TRBV29-1
abundance: many
j_gene: TRBJ2-7
CDR3aa: CSVEELLAGVYEQYF
CDR3nt: TGCAGCGTTGAAGAGCTGCTAGCGGGAGTTTACGAGCAGTACTTC

d_gene: NA
v_gene: TRBV5-1
abundance: few
j_gene: TRBJ1-2
CDR3aa: CASSLAMNGQTIPFYGYTF
CDR3nt: TGCGCCAGCAGCTTGGCTATGAATGGGCAAACCATTCCATTCTATGGCTACACCTTC

d_gene: TRBD1
v_gene: TRBV2
abundance: NA
j_gene: TRBJ2-5
CDR3aa: CASSEGGQVWAKETQYF
CDR3nt: TGTGCCAGCAGTGAGGGGGGACAGGTGTGGGCCAAAGAGACCCAGTACTTC

d_gene: NA
v_gene: TRBV29-1
abundance: few
j_gene: TRBJ1-5
CDR3aa: CSVEWSRDQPQHF
CDR3nt: TGCAGCGTTGAATGGAGCAGGGATCAGCCCCAGCATTTT

d_gene: TRBD2
v_gene: TRBV2
abundance: NA
j_gene: TRBJ2-1
CDR3aa: CASSRLADNEQFF
CDR3nt: TGTGCCAGCAGTCGGCTAGCGGACAATGAGCAGTTCTTC

d_gene: TRBD1
v_gene: TRBV4-2
abundance: few
j_gene: TRBJ1-5
CDR3aa: CASSYSHRDSLSNQPQHF
CDR3nt: TGTGCCAGCAGTTATAGTCACCGGGACAGCCTTAGCAATCAGCCCCAGCATTTT

d_gene: TRBD1
v_gene: TRBV7-8
abundance: NA
j_gene: TRBJ2-7
CDR3aa: CASGRGQSYEQYF
CDR3nt: TGTGCCAGCGGCAGGGGACAGTCCTACGAGCAGTACTTT

d_gene: NA
v_gene: TRBV10-2
abundance: once
j_gene: TRBJ2-1
CDR3aa: CASSRDPIDNEQFF
CDR3nt: TGCGCCAGCAGTAGAGACCCCATAGACAATGAGCAGTTCTTC

d_gene: TRBD2
v_gene: TRBV20-1
abundance: NA
j_gene: TRBJ2-3
CDR3aa: CSAIPGLAWDTQYF
CDR3nt: TGCAGTGCCATTCCGGGACTAGCGTGGGATACGCAGTATTTT

d_gene: NA
v_gene: TRBV20-1
abundance: NA
j_gene: TRBJ1-3
CDR3aa: CSATQLNSDLSGNTIYF
CDR3nt: TGCAGTGCTACTCAGTTAAATAGCGACCTCTCTGGAAACACCATATATTTT

d_gene: NA
v_gene: TRBV11-2
abundance: many
j_gene: TRBJ2-7
CDR3aa: CASSFWEGGYGEQYF
CDR3nt: TGTGCCAGCAGCTTTTGGGAAGGGGGATACGGCGAGCAGTACTTC

d_gene: NA
v_gene: TRBV24-1
abundance: few
j_gene: TRBJ2-1
CDR3aa: CATSDSLTFLPHEQFF
CDR3nt: TGTGCCACCAGTGATTCGTTGACCTTTTTGCCCCATGAGCAGTTCTTC

d_gene: NA
v_gene: TRBV15
abundance: NA
j_gene: TRBJ2-1
CDR3aa: CATSRETYNEQFF
CDR3nt: TGTGCCACCAGCAGGGAGACGTACAATGAGCAGTTCTTC

d_gene: NA
v_gene: TRBV24-1
abundance: many
j_gene: TRBJ2-3
CDR3aa: CATSFGLGDTQYF
CDR3nt: TGTGCCACTAGCTTTGGTTTGGGAGATACGCAGTATTTT

d_gene: NA
v_gene: TRBV10-2
abundance: NA
j_gene: TRBJ1-1
CDR3aa: CASRSGTKHTEAFF
CDR3nt: TGCGCCAGCAGGTCCGGGACAAAACACACTGAAGCTTTCTTT

d_gene: TRBD1
v_gene: TRBV7-9
abundance: NA
j_gene: TRBJ2-7
CDR3aa: CASSSWDRGSYEQYF
CDR3nt: TGTGCCAGCAGCTCTTGGGACAGGGGATCCTACGAGCAGTACTTC

d_gene: NA
v_gene: TRBV24-1
abundance: few
j_gene: TRBJ2-2
CDR3aa: CATSEGTGELFF
CDR3nt: TGTGCCACCAGTGAAGGCACCGGGGAGCTGTTTTTT

d_gene: NA
v_gene: TRBV29-1
abundance: NA
j_gene: TRBJ2-3
CDR3aa: CSVTGRGGTGTSDTQYF
CDR3nt: TGCAGCGTGACAGGGCGAGGGGGGACCGGGACGTCAGATACGCAGTATTTT

d_gene: NA
v_gene: TRBV5-1
abundance: NA
j_gene: TRBJ2-3
CDR3aa: CASSSPGSSTDTQYF
CDR3nt: TGCGCCAGCAGCTCCCCGGGGAGCAGCACAGATACGCAGTATTTT

d_gene: TRBD2
v_gene: TRBV11-2
abundance: NA
j_gene: TRBJ2-3
CDR3aa: CASSSLAGGKDTQYF
CDR3nt: TGTGCCAGCAGCTCCTTAGCGGGGGGCAAGGATACGCAGTATTTT

d_gene: NA
v_gene: TRBV5-6
abundance: NA
j_gene: TRBJ1-2
CDR3aa: CASSGGDSNYGYTF
CDR3nt: TGTGCCAGCAGCGGGGGCGACAGTAACTATGGCTACACCTTC

d_gene: NA
v_gene: TRBV10-3
abundance: NA
j_gene: TRBJ2-7
CDR3aa: CAISELSAVFYEQYF
CDR3nt: TGTGCCATCAGTGAGCTAAGCGCCGTCTTCTACGAGCAGTACTTC

d_gene: TRBD1
v_gene: TRBV10-3
abundance: NA
j_gene: TRBJ1-1
CDR3aa: CASRGQGATFF
CDR3nt: TGTGCCAGCAGAGGACAGGGGGCGACTTTCTTT

d_gene: TRBD2
v_gene: TRBV11-3
abundance: many
j_gene: TRBJ2-5
CDR3aa: CASSLGLAGVETQYF
CDR3nt: TGTGCCAGCAGCCTGGGACTAGCGGGAGTCGAGACCCAGTACTTC

d_gene: TRBD2
v_gene: TRBV2
abundance: NA
j_gene: TRBJ2-1
CDR3aa: CASSVNGAGGDEQFF
CDR3nt: TGTGCCAGCAGTGTGAATGGGGCGGGGGGGGATGAGCAGTTCTTC

d_gene: NA
v_gene: TRBV11-2
abundance: many
j_gene: TRBJ2-7
CDR3aa: CASSSQTPLAYEQYF
CDR3nt: TGTGCCAGCAGCTCACAGACCCCGCTCGCCTACGAGCAGTACTTC

d_gene: TRBD1
v_gene: TRBV5-4
abundance: medium-sized
j_gene: TRBJ1-2
CDR3aa: CASSLRGQGNYGYTF
CDR3nt: TGTGCCAGCAGCTTGAGGGGACAGGGAAACTATGGCTACACCTTC

d_gene: NA
v_gene: TRBV30
abundance: NA
j_gene: TRBJ2-3
CDR3aa: CAWSVGTDTQYF
CDR3nt: TGTGCCTGGAGTGTAGGGACAGATACGCAGTATTTT

d_gene: TRBD1
v_gene: TRBV2
abundance: many
j_gene: TRBJ1-1
CDR3aa: CASSPGTGTEAFF
CDR3nt: TGTGCCAGCAGTCCCGGGACAGGCACTGAAGCTTTCTTT

d_gene: NA
v_gene: TRBV5-1
abundance: many
j_gene: TRBJ2-7
CDR3aa: CASSLGPYTRMGYEQYF
CDR3nt: TGCGCCAGCAGCTTGGGACCATATACTAGAATGGGCTACGAGCAGTACTTC

d_gene: NA
v_gene: TRBV5-6
abundance: NA
j_gene: TRBJ2-6
CDR3aa: CASSLETGGANVLTF
CDR3nt: TGTGCCAGCAGCTTGGAGACAGGTGGGGCCAACGTCCTGACTTTC

d_gene: TRBD1
v_gene: TRBV10-2
abundance: NA
j_gene: TRBJ1-5
CDR3aa: CATRQGAGPQHF
CDR3nt: TGCGCCACCCGACAGGGAGCAGGGCCCCAGCATTTT

d_gene: TRBD1
v_gene: TRBV18
abundance: few
j_gene: TRBJ1-1
CDR3aa: CASSQMPGQGGPEAFF
CDR3nt: TGTGCCAGCTCACAAATGCCGGGACAGGGAGGCCCTGAAGCTTTCTTT

d_gene: TRBD1
v_gene: TRBV29-1
abundance: many
j_gene: TRBJ2-1
CDR3aa: CSVDGLGTGYNEQFF
CDR3nt: TGCAGCGTTGACGGGTTGGGGACAGGGTACAATGAGCAGTTCTTC

d_gene: TRBD1
v_gene: TRBV15
abundance: many
j_gene: TRBJ1-1
CDR3aa: CATSSRQGPEAFF
CDR3nt: TGTGCCACCAGCAGCAGACAGGGCCCTGAAGCTTTCTTT

d_gene: NA
v_gene: TRBV6-1
abundance: few
j_gene: TRBJ2-7
CDR3aa: CASSDGTQAYEQYF
CDR3nt: TGTGCCAGCAGTGACGGGACGCAAGCCTACGAGCAGTACTTC

d_gene: NA
v_gene: TRBV5-1
abundance: many
j_gene: TRBJ2-1
CDR3aa: CASSLAGPHNEQFF
CDR3nt: TGCGCCAGCAGCTTGGCGGGACCCCACAATGAGCAGTTCTTC